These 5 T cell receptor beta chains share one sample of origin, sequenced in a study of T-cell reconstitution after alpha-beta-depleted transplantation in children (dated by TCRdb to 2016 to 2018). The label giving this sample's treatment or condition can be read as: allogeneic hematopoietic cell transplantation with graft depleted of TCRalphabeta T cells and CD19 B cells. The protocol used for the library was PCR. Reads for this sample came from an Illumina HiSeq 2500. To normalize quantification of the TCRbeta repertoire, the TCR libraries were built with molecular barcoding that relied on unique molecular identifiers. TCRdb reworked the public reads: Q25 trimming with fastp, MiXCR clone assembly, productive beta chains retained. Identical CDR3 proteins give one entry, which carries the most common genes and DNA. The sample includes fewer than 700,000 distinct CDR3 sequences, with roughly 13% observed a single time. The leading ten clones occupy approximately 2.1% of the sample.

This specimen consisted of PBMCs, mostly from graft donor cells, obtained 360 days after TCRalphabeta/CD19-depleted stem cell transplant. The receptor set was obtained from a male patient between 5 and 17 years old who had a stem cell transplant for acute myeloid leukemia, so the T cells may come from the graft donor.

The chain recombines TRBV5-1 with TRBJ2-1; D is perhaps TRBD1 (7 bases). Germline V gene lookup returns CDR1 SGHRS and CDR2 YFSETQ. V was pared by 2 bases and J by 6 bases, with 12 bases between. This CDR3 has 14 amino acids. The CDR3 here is CASSFRGVSNEQFF. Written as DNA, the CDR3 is TGCGCCAGCAGCTTCAGGGGGGTTAGCAATGAGCAGTTCTTC.

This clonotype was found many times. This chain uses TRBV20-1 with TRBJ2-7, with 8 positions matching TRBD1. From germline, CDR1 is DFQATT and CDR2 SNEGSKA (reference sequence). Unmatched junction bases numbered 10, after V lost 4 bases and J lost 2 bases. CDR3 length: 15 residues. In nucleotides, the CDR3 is TGCAGTGCTATCGCCCGGGACAGGAGTACCTACGAGCAGTACTTC. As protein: CSAIARDRSTYEQYF.

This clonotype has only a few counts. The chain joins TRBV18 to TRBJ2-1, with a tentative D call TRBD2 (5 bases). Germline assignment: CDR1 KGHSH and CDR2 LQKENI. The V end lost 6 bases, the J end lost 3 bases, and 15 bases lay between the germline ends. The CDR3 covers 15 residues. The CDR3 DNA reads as TGTGCCAGCTCTCCAGGTTGGGGAGTCTACAATGAGCAGTTCTTC. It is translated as CASSPGWGVYNEQFF.

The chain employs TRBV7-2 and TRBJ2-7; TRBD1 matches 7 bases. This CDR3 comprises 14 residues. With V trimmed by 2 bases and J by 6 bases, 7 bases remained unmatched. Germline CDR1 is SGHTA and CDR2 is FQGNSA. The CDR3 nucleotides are TGTGCCAGCAGCTTAATCCAGGGGGAAGTCGAGCAGTACTTC. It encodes CASSLIQGEVEQYF.

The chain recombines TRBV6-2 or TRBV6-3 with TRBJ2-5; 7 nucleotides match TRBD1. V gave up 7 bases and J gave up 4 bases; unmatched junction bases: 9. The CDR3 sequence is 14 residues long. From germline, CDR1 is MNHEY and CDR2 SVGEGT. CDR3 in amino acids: CASNQPGTAETQYF. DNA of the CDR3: TGTGCCAGCAACCAACCCGGGACAGCAGAGACCCAGTACTTC.